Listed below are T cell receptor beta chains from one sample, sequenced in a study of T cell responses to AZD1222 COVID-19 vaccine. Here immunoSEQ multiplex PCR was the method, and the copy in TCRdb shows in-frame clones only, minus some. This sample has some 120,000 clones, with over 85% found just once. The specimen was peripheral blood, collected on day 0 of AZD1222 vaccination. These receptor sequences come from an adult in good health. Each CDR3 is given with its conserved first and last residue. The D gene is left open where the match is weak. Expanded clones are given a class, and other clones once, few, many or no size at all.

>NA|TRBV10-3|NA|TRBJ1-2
TGTGCCATTACAACAGGTCCGAGCTATGGCTACACCTTC
CAITTGPSYGYTF
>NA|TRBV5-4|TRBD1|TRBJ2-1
TGTGCCAGCAGCTTGGGTCAGGGGGCCCTCAATGAGCAGTTCTTC
CASSLGQGALNEQFF
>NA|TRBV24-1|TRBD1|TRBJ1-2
TGTGCCACCAGCGACAGGGAACGTACGGGCTACACCTTC
CATSDRERTGYTF
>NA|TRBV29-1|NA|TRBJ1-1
TGCAGCGTTGAAGGGAGAGGGGTAGGCACTGAAGCTTTCTTT
CSVEGRGVGTEAFF
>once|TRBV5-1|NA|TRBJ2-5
TGCGCCAGCAGCTTGTCAGGGGAAGAGACCCAGTACTTC
CASSLSGEETQYF
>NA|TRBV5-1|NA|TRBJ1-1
TGCGCCAGCAGCTCCCTCCGAGGGGCAGACACTGAAGCTTTCTTT
CASSSLRGADTEAFF
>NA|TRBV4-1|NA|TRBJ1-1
TGCGCCAGCAGCCAAACAAGACAGGTAGAAGCTTTCTTT
CASSQTRQVEAFF
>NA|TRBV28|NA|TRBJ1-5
TGTGCCAGCAGTCCCAAGGGGCCCCAGCATTTT
CASSPKGPQHF
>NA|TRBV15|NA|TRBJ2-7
TGTGCCACCAGCAAACGCACAGGGCTGTCCTACGAGCAGTACTTC
CATSKRTGLSYEQYF
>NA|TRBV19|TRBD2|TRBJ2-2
TGTGCCAGTAGTACAGCGGGAAGGACCGGGGAGCTGTTTTTT
CASSTAGRTGELFF
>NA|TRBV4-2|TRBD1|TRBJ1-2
TGTGCCAGCAGCCAAGAGTTGGACAGGGGTCTTTATGGCTACACCTTC
CASSQELDRGLYGYTF
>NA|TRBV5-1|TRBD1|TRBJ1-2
TGCGCCAGCTCCCGTGGGGAGGGGGCGATCGGTGGCTACACCTTC
CASSRGEGAIGGYTF
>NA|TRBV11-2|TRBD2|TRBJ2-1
TGTGCCAGCAGCCCCGGGACTAGCGGAAGCTCCTACAATGAGCAGTTCTTC
CASSPGTSGSSYNEQFF
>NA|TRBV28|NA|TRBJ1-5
TGTGCCAGCAGTTACAGGGACCATCAGCCCCAGCATTTT
CASSYRDHQPQHF
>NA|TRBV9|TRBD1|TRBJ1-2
TGTGCCAGCAGCGTGCCGGGACAGGGATCTGGCTACACCTTC
CASSVPGQGSGYTF
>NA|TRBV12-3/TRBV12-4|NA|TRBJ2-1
TGTGCCAGCAGTTTAGGCGGGGATAATGAGCAGTTCTTC
CASSLGGDNEQFF
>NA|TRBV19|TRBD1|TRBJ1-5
TGTGCCAGTAGTTCGCAAACAGGGGGTAGTAGGACTCAGCCCCAGCATTTT
CASSSQTGGSRTQPQHF
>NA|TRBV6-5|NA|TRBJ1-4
TGTGCCACGATGGAACATAATGAAAAACTGTTTTTT
CATMEHNEKLFF
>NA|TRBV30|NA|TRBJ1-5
TGTGCTCTTCGCGAGGGGTTGAGCAATCAGCCCCAGCATTTT
CALREGLSNQPQHF
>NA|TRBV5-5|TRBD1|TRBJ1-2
TGTGCCAGCAGCTTTCAGGGGGCGAGCGGCTACACCTTC
CASSFQGASGYTF
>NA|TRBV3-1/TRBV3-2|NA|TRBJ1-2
TGTGCCAGCAGCCAGGGGGGAGGTGACTATGGCTACACCTTC
CASSQGGGDYGYTF
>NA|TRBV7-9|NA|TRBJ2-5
TGTGCCAGCAGCTTCACTGGCGGAGGGGTGGAGACCCAGTACTTC
CASSFTGGGVETQYF
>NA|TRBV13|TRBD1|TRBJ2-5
TGTGCCACCCAAAGGACAGGGGAAGAGACCCAGTACTTC
CATQRTGEETQYF
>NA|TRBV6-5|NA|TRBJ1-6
TGTGCCAGCAGATCAGAGACAGTTCGGAATTCACCCCTCCACTTT
CASRSETVRNSPLHF
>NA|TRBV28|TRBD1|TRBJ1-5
TGTGCCAGCAGAGACCAGGGGGCGCGTTTTCAGCCCCAGCATTTT
CASRDQGARFQPQHF
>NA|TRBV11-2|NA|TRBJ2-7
TGTGCCAGCAGCCAAGATAGTGCCTACGAGCAGTACTTC
CASSQDSAYEQYF